These 17 T cell receptor beta chains came from one sample sequenced in a study of post-analysis software for immune sequencing data. Regarding the study as a whole: With TRBV5-6, TRBV5-1 and TRBV20-1 included, several TRBV segments were more frequent in patients than in controls.

Prepared TCR beta cDNA libraries contained unique molecular identifiers. TCRdb itself ran the PCR reads through MiXCR, one entry per CDR3 protein. The table has a few hundred thousand distinct CDR3 sequences, around 40% seen once. For these receptors, no antigen is known. Material for sequencing was blood. The receptors stem from a girl between 5 and 17 years old with multiple sclerosis.

This clonotype showed up just once. The chain combines TRBV7-9 with TRBJ2-1, with no clear D. Germline values: CDR1 SEHNR, CDR2 FQNEAQ (reference sequence). The V end lost 9 bases, the J end lost 7 bases, and 22 bases lay between the germline ends. The CDR3 covers 15 residues. The CDR3 spells CASSPKLKLWNEQFF. The CDR3 DNA sequence: TGTGCCAGTAGCCCCAAACTCAAACTGTGGAATGAGCAGTTCTTC.

V and J are TRBV5-1 and TRBJ1-1; 7 bases align to TRBD1. Trimming took 2 bases from V and 9 from J; bases not matched to a gene: 10. CDR3 length equals 14 residues. In germline, CDR1 is SGHRS, CDR2 YFSETQ. CDR3 in DNA: TGCGCCAGCAGCTTCCATGACAGGGAGGATCAAGCTTTCTTT. Protein sequence: CASSFHDREDQAFF.

Only a few counts were recorded for this clonotype. This rearrangement joins TRBV10-3 to TRBJ1-5; D is uncertain. From germline, CDR1 is ENHRY and CDR2 SYGVKD. The CDR3 covers 14 residues. With 5 bases removed from V and 3 bases from J, the gap between germline ends came to 11 bases. This CDR3 reads CAISYDKFNQPQHF. CDR3 nucleotides: TGTGCCATCAGTTACGACAAATTCAATCAGCCCCAGCATTTT.

The table lists this clonotype with a few counts. The J gene is TRBJ1-2, the V gene TRBV5-1; 10 bases align to TRBD1. CDR3 length: 14 amino acids. Germline lookup yields CDR1 SGHRS and CDR2 YFSETQ. J gave up 3 bases and V 3 bases, and 2 bases lay outside the gene matches. CDR3 in amino acids: CASSWTGGDYGYTF. DNA for the CDR3: TGCGCCAGCAGCTGGACAGGGGGGGACTATGGCTACACCTTC.

The chain is built from TRBV9 and TRBJ2-5; D perhaps matches TRBD2 (6 bases). CDR1 SGDLS and CDR2 YYNGEE come from the germline V gene. The CDR3 spans 14 residues. V shed 0 bases and J shed 5 bases, with 11 bases lying between them. The CDR3 region is CASSVVGGEETQYF. Here the CDR3 DNA reads TGTGCCAGCAGCGTAGTCGGAGGGGAGGAGACCCAGTACTTC.

The chain links TRBV28 to TRBJ2-1, with D unclear. CDR3 length equals 15 residues. Trimming cost V 5 bases and J 0 bases, with 11 bases left between them. Germline CDR1 reads MDHEN; CDR2 reads SYDVKM. As DNA, the CDR3 is TGTGCCAGCAGTGAACAGACCAGCTCCTACAATGAGCAGTTCTTC. This sequence encodes CASSEQTSSYNEQFF.

This chain links TRBV15 with TRBJ2-7; possible D gene TRBD2, 5 bases. Germline V lookup: CDR1 LNHNV, CDR2 YYDKDF (reference sequence). This CDR3 comprises 17 residues. Between the trimmed V and J ends, which lost 1 base and 2 bases, there was a span of 18 bases. The CDR3 nucleotides are TGTGCCACCAGCAGAGTCCCCGAGGGCAGGTCGGCCTACGAGCAGTACTTC. Protein sequence: CATSRVPEGRSAYEQYF. The entire variable domain, with the rest obtained from reference TRBV15 and TRBJ2-7, is as follows: DAMVIQNPRYQVTQFGKPVTLSCSQTLNHNVMYWYQQKSSQAPKLLFHYYDKDFNNEADTPDNFQSRRPNTSFCFLDIRSPGLGDTAMYLCATSRVPEGRSAYEQYFGPGTRLTVT.

V is TRBV12-3 or TRBV12-4 and J is TRBJ2-1; a possible D gene is TRBD2 (6 bases). Trimming took 6 bases from V and 4 from J, leaving 13 bases between them. The CDR3 loop spans 14 amino acids. The DNA for the CDR3 is TGTGCCAGCAGGAGGAGGGACGGGTACAATGAGCAGTTCTTC. Encoded protein: CASRRRDGYNEQFF.

This clonotype came up a few times. The J gene is TRBJ2-1, the V gene TRBV7-2, with unresolved D. Trimming stripped 1 base from V and 7 bases from J, with 8 bases between. The germline gives CDR1 SGHTA, CDR2 FQGNSA. The CDR3 loop spans 13 amino acids. The CDR3 DNA reads as TGTGCCAGCAGCTTAGAGTGGGATAATGAGCAGTTCTTC. This codes for CASSLEWDNEQFF.

V usage is TRBV27 and J usage is TRBJ1-2, with a possible D match to TRBD1 (5 bases). CDR1 is MNHEY and CDR2 is SMNVEV in the germline V gene (reference sequence). V was clipped by 3 bases and J by 0 bases, with 8 bases between them. The CDR3 totals 14 residues. The CDR3 DNA reads as TGTGCCAGCAGTTTTCGGGGGTCTAACTATGGCTACACCTTC. Encoded protein: CASSFRGSNYGYTF.

The chain recombines TRBV12-3 or TRBV12-4 with TRBJ1-5; possibly TRBD1 for D (6 bases). This CDR3 has 15 amino acids. V was cut by 3 bases and J by 9 bases, with 18 bases left in between. CDR3 nucleotides: TGTGCCAGCAGTTTCCTGGCAGGGGATAGGAGGCCCCAGCATTTT. This sequence encodes CASSFLAGDRRPQHF.

This clonotype came up a few times. This sequence joins TRBV28 and TRBJ2-3; 11 bases match TRBD2. The CDR3 consists of 19 residues. J lost 2 bases, V lost 5 bases, and 15 bases had no gene match. The germline V gene has CDR1 MDHEN and CDR2 SYDVKM. The CDR3 here is CASSPPGGLAGGYTDTQYF. The CDR3 coding sequence is TGTGCCAGCAGTCCCCCGGGAGGACTAGCGGGTGGGTACACAGATACGCAGTATTTT.

In this sample, this clonotype turned up many times. The rearrangement joins TRBV12-3 or TRBV12-4 to TRBJ2-3, with D perhaps TRBD2 (6 bases). The CDR3 is made up of 14 amino acids. The V and J ends lost 3 bases and 13 bases respectively, with 20 bases between them. Written as DNA, the CDR3 is TGTGCCAGCAGTTTGGCGGGATCCCAGCATTCGGAGTATTTT. Its translation: CASSLAGSQHSEYF.

This clonotype has a handful of counts. The genes are TRBV12-3 or TRBV12-4 and TRBJ1-6; no clear D gene. The V end was cut by 7 bases, the J end by 7 bases, with 17 bases between. CDR3 size: 15 residues. Written as DNA, the CDR3 is TGTGCCAGCACCAATGGGGAAGAGAACAATTCACCCCTCCACTTT. Encoded protein: CASTNGEENNSPLHF.

This chain connects TRBV7-8 to TRBJ2-3; the match to TRBD1 covers 9 bases. In germline, CDR1 is SGHVS, CDR2 FQNEAQ. The CDR3 is 17 residues long. Germline trimming cut 3 bases from V and 5 bases from J; bases unmatched to any gene: 12. The CDR3 nucleotides are TGTGCCAGCAGCTTCTCAGGAGACAGGGGGTTCCTAGATACGCAGTATTTT. This codes for CASSFSGDRGFLDTQYF.

The rearrangement uses TRBV20-1 and TRBJ2-7; possible D gene TRBD2, 6 bases. Germline values: CDR1 DFQATT, CDR2 SNEGSKA (reference sequence). The CDR3 loop spans 15 amino acids. The ends were cut back, 5 bases at V and 3 bases at J, with 20 bases in the middle. This CDR3 is CSAFHPAGISYEQYF. The CDR3 DNA is TGCAGTGCTTTTCACCCCGCGGGAATTAGCTACGAGCAGTACTTC.

As to this clonotype: At one end, the junction sequence differs from germline, possibly due to a read error. CDR3 in DNA: TGTGCCAGCAATGAAGTTCAGGGGACGGGAGACAATGAGCAGTTCTTC. As protein: CASNEVQGTGDNEQFF. This sequence joins TRBV6-1 and TRBJ2-1, with D tentatively TRBD1 or TRBD2 (6 bases each). This CDR3 is 16 amino acids long. In germline, CDR1 is MNHNS, CDR2 SASEGT.